The clone carrying this TCR beta chain occurred many times. Its antigen remains unidentified. The CDR3 extends over 16 amino acids. Trimming took 0 bases from V and 1 from J, leaving 10 bases between them. Germline V gene lookup returns CDR1 LGHNA and CDR2 YSLEER. The data stem from a study of human T cells and chemical hapten exposure. General study points: TCRs whose frequency exceeded 1 in 1000 remained the same following DPC sensitization.

TCRdb itself ran the RACE reads through MiXCR, one entry per CDR3 protein. This sample has roughly 100,000 distinct CDR3 sequences, with less than 45% found just once. Time point described: patch test 3, about 24 weeks after DPC sensitization. Treatment specified: therapeutic diphenylcyclopropenone sensitization with weekly scalp DPC. The specimen comprised whole blood, sampled in connection with sensitization to the hapten diphenylcyclopropenone (DPC). The receptor was isolated from a man aged 35 to 55 with alopecia areata. Some clones in this sample may be carry-over from other donors' samples. The chain is built from TRBV4-3 and TRBJ2-1; no firm D call. The chain's CDR3 is CASSQEDWDSYNEQFF. DNA for the CDR3: TGCGCCAGCAGCCAAGAGGATTGGGATTCCTACAATGAGCAGTTCTTC.